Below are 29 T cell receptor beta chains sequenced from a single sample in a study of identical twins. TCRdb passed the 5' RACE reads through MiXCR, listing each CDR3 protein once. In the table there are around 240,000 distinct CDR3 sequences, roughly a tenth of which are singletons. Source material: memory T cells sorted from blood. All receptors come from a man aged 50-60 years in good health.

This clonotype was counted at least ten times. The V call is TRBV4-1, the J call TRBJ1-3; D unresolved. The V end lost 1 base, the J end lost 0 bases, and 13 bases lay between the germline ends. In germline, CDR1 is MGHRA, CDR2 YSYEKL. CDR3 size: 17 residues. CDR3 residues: CASSQGIGRYSGNTIYF. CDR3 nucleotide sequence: TGCGCCAGCAGCCAAGGTATAGGGAGATACTCTGGAAACACCATATATTTT.

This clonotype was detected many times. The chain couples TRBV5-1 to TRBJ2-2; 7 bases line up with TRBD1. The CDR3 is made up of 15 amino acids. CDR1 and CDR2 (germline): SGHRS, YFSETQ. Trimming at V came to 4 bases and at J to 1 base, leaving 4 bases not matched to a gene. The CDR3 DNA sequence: TGCGCCAGCAGCATAAGACAGGGGAACACCGGGGAGCTGTTTTTT. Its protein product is CASSIRQGNTGELFF.

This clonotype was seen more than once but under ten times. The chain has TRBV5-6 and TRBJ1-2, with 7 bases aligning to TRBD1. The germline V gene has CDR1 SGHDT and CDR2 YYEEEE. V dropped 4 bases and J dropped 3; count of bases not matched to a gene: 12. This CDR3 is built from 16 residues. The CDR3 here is CASSELGQPAYYGYTF. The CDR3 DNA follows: TGTGCCAGCAGCGAACTGGGACAGCCCGCTTACTATGGCTACACCTTC.

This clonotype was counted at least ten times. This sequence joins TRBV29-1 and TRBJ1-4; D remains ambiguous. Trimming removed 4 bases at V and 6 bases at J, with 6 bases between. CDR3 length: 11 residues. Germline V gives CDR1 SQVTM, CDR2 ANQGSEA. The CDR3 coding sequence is TGCAGCGTTGCGAGGGATGAAAAACTGTTTTTT. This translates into CSVARDEKLFF.

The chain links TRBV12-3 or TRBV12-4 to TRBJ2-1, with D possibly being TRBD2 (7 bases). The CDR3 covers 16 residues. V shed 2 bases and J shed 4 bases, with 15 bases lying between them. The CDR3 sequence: CASSLSGGGLYNEQFF. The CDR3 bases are TGTGCCAGCAGTTTATCGGGCGGGGGCCTTTACAATGAGCAGTTCTTC.

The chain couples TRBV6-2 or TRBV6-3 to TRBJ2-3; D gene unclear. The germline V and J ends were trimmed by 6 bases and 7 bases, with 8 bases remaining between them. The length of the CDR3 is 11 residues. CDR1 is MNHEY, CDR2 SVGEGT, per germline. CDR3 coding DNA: TGTGCCAGCAGCCTTTCTTATACGCAGTATTTT. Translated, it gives CASSLSYTQYF.

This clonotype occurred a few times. The CDR3 coding sequence is TGCGCCAGCAGCGCCACAGGGTCTGCCACTGAAGCTTTCTTT. Encoded protein: CASSATGSATEAFF. The chain couples TRBV4-1 to TRBJ1-1, with D tentatively TRBD1 (6 bases). V lost 5 bases, J lost 4 bases, and 14 bases lay in between. The germline CDR1 and CDR2 sequences are MGHRA and YSYEKL. This CDR3 comprises 14 residues.

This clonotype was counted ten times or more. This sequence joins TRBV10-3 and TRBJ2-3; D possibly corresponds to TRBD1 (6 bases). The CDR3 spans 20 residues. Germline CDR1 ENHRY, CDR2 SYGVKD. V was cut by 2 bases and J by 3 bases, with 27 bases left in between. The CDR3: CAISEPSPDRPYAATDTQYF. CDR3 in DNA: TGTGCCATCAGTGAGCCGAGCCCCGACAGGCCGTACGCCGCTACAGATACGCAGTATTTT.

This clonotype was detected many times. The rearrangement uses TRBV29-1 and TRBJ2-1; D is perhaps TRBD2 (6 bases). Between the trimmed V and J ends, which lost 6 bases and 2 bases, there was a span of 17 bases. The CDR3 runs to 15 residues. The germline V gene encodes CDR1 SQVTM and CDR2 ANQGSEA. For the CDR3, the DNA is TGCAGCGTGCCATACTGGGGAGGTGCCTACAATGAGCAGTTCTTC. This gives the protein CSVPYWGGAYNEQFF.

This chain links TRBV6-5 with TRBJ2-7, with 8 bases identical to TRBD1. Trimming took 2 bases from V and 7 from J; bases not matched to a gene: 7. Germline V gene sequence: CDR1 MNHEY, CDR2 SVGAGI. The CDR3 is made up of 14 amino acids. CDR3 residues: CASSYGPGGKEQYF. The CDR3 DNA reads TGTGCCAGCAGTTACGGTCCAGGGGGCAAGGAGCAGTACTTC.

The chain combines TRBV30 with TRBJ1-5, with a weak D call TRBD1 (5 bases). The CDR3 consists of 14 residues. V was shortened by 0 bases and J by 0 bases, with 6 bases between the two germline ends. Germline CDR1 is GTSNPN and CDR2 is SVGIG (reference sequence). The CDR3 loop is CAWSVDNSNQPQHF. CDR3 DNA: TGTGCCTGGAGTGTGGACAATAGCAATCAGCCCCAGCATTTT.

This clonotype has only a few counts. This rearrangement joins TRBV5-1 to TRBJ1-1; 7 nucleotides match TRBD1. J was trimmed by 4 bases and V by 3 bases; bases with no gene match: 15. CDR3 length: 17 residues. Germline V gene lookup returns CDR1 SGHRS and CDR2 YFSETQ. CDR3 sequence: CASSSWGQTSVGTEAFF. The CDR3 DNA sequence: TGCGCCAGCAGCTCGTGGGGACAGACCAGCGTTGGCACTGAAGCTTTCTTT.

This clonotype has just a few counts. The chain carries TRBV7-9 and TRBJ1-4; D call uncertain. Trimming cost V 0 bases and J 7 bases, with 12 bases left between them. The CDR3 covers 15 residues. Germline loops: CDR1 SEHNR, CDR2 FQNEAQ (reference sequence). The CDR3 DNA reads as TGTGCCAGCAGCTTAGCACGGGGATTTGGTGAAAAACTGTTTTTT. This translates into CASSLARGFGEKLFF.

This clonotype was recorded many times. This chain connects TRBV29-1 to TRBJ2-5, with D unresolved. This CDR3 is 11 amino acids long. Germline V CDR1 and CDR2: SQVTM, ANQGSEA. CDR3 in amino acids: CVSRHQETQYF. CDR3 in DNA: TGCGTTTCCCGTCACCAAGAGACCCAGTACTTC. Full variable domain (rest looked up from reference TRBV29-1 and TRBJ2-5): SAVISQKPSRDICQRGTSLTIQCQVDSQVTMMFWYRQQPGQSLTLIATANQGSEATYESGFVIDKFPISRPNLTFSTLTVSNMSPEDSSIYLCVSRHQETQYFGPGTRLLVL.

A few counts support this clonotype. This chain's CDR3 is CASSLWRDRGRGKPQHF. CDR3 sequence (DNA): TGTGCCAGCAGTTTATGGAGGGACAGGGGAAGGGGTAAGCCCCAGCATTTT. The J gene is TRBJ1-5, the V gene TRBV28; 10 bases agree with TRBD1. The V gene's germline CDR1 is MDHEN and CDR2 SYDVKM. The CDR3 contains 17 residues. V trimming: 0 bases; J trimming: 8 bases; junction bases outside the gene matches: 10.

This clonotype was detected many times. In DNA, the CDR3 is TGCGCCAGCACCCGCTCGACGGGAGAGGTGGCAGATACGCAGTATTTT. Its protein product is CASTRSTGEVADTQYF. The rearrangement links TRBV5-1 to TRBJ2-3; TRBD2 is a possible D gene (6 bases). The CDR3 length is 16 residues. Germline V gene sequence: CDR1 SGHRS, CDR2 YFSETQ. V lost 6 bases to trimming and J lost 4 bases, with 21 bases between them.

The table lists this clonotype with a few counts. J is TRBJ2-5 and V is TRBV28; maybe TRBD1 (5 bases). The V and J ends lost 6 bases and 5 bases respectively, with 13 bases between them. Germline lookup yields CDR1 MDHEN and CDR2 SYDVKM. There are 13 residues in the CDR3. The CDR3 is CASRRTMFETQYF. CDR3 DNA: TGTGCCAGCAGGCGGACAATGTTTGAGACCCAGTACTTC.

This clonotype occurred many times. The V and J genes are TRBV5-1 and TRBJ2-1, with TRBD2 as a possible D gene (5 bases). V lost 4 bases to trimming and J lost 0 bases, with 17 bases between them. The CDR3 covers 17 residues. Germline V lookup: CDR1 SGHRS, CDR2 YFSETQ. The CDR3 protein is CASSRPRAGLSYNEQFF. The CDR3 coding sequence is TGCGCCAGCAGCCGGCCTAGGGCGGGTCTCTCCTACAATGAGCAGTTCTTC.

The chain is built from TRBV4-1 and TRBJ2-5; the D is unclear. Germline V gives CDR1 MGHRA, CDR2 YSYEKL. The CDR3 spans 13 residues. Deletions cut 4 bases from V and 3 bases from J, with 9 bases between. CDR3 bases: TGCGCCAGCAGCCGCCTCATTAAAGAGACCCAGTACTTC. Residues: CASSRLIKETQYF.

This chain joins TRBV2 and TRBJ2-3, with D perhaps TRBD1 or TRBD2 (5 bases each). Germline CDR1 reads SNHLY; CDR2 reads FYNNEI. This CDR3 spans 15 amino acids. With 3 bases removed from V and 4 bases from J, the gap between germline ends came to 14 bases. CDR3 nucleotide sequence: TGTGCCAGCAGTGATCGGGACCTAAGGGCAGATACGCAGTATTTT. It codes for CASSDRDLRADTQYF.

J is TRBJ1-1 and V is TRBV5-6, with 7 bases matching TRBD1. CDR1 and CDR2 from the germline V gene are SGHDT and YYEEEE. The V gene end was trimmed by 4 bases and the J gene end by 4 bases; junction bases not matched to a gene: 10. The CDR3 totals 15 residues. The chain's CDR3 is CASSGGTARTTEAFF. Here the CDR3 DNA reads TGTGCCAGCAGCGGCGGGACAGCTCGGACCACTGAAGCTTTCTTT.

The DNA of the CDR3 is TGTGCCAGCAGCGACCGGACTAGCGCCGGGGAGCTGTTTTTT. This translates into CASSDRTSAGELFF. The chain links TRBV11-3 to TRBJ2-2, with 9 nucleotides matching TRBD2. V gave up 5 bases and J gave up 6 bases; unmatched junction bases: 4. From germline, CDR1 is SGHNT and CDR2 YENEEA. The CDR3 consists of 14 residues.

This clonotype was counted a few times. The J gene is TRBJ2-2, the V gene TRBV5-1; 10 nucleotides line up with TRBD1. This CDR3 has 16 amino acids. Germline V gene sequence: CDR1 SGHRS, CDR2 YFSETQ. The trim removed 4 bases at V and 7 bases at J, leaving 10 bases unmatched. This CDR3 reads CASSTGTGVLDGELFF. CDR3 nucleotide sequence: TGCGCCAGCAGCACCGGGACAGGGGTTTTGGACGGGGAGCTGTTTTTT.

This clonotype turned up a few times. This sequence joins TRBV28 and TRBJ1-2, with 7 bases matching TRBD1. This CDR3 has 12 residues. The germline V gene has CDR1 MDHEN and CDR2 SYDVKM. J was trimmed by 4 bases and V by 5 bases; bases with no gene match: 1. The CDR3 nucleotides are TGTGCCAGCAGTAACAGGGGCTATGGCTACACCTTC. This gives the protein CASSNRGYGYTF.

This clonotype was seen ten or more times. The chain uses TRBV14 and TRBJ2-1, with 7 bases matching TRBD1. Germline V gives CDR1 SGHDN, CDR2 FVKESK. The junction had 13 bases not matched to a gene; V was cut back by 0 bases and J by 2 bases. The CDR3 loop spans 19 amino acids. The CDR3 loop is CASSQEGTVRTHTYNEQFF. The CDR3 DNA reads TGTGCCAGCAGCCAAGAGGGGACAGTGCGGACCCATACCTACAATGAGCAGTTCTTC.

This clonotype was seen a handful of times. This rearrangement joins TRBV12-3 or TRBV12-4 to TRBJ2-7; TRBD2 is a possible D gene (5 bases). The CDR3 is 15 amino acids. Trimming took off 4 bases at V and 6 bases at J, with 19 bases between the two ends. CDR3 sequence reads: CASSSRTEDYREQYF. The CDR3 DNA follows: TGTGCCAGCAGTTCAAGGACGGAGGATTATCGCGAGCAGTACTTC.

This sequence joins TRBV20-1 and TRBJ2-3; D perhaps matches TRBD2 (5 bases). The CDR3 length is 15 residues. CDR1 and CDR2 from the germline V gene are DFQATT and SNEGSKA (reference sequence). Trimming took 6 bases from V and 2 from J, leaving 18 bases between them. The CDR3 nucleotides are TGCAGTGCAGAGAACGAGCGGAGACCCACAGATACGCAGTATTTT. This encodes CSAENERRPTDTQYF.

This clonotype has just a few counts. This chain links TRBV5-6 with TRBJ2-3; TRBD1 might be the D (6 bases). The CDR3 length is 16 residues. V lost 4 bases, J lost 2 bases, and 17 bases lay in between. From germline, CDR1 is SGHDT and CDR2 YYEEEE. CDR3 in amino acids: CASSPSGAPSTDTQYF. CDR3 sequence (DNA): TGTGCCAGCAGCCCGTCAGGGGCACCATCCACAGATACGCAGTATTTT.

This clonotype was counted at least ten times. CDR3 nucleotide sequence: TGTGCCAGCAGCCCCGGCAAGGGCGCTGAAGCTTTCTTT. This codes for CASSPGKGAEAFF. V gene TRBV3-1 combines with J gene TRBJ1-1; D gene ambiguous. The germline V gene has CDR1 LGHDT and CDR2 YNNKEL (reference sequence). Trimming removed 4 bases from V and 6 bases from J, with 12 bases in between. CDR3 length: 13 residues.